This T cell receptor (beta chain) stems from a study of blood T cell repertoires in COVID-19. The CDR3 spans 16 residues. The germline CDR1 and CDR2 sequences are MDHEN and SYDVKM. V lost 3 bases to trimming and J lost 4 bases, with 15 bases between them. Only in-frame clones appear in the TCRdb table, and some are missing; sequencing was by immunoSEQ multiplex PCR. The sample lists over 65,000 clones, roughly 90% seen once, with over 0.95% in the top ten. Sequencing was carried out using peripheral blood. The chain uses TRBV28 and TRBJ2-2; a weak D match, TRBD1 (6 bases). This receptor was taken from a woman aged 55-70 years with acute or convalescent COVID-19. The CDR3 is CASSFGGQIATGELFF. CDR3 DNA: TGTGCCAGCAGTTTTGGAGGACAGATCGCCACCGGGGAGCTGTTTTTT.